This T cell receptor (beta chain) is drawn from a study of blood T cell repertoires in COVID-19. Study-level information: Sites across the United States, Italy and Spain contributed samples from acute and convalescent COVID-19.

This clone was seen a handful of times. How the authors handled the data: Estimation of nucleated cell counts was performed using reference gene primer amplification. Method: immunoSEQ multiplex PCR; TCRdb's copy keeps in-frame clones and lacks some. For V, J and clone size, that table is used; D and trimming come from the DNA. The table includes 70,000 to 80,000 clones, 60% to 80% detected once. V shed 5 bases and J shed 0 bases, with 7 bases lying between them. The CDR3 spans 13 residues. Germline loops: CDR1 SEHNR, CDR2 FQNEAQ (reference sequence). The rearrangement links TRBV7-9 to TRBJ1-2, with D possibly matching TRBD1 (5 bases). The sample was peripheral blood. This TCR was sampled from a human donor in a cohort sampled during active COVID-19. The CDR3 spells CASSQTANYGYTF. DNA of the CDR3: TGTGCCAGCAGCCAGACAGCTAACTATGGCTACACCTTC.